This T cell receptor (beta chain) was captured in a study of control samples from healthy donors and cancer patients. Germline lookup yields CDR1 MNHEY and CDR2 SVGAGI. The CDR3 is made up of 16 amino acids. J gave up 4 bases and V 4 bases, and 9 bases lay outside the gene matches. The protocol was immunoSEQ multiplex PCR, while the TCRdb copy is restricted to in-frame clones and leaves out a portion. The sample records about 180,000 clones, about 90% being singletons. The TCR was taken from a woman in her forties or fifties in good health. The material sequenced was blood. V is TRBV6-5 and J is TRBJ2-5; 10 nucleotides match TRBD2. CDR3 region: CASSWSSGGAGETQYF. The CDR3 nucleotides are TGTGCCAGCAGTTGGTCCAGCGGGGGGGCCGGAGAGACCCAGTACTTC.